These 7 T cell receptor beta chains were all obtained from the same sample, sequenced in a study of blood T cell repertoires in COVID-19. Profiling relied on immunoSEQ multiplex PCR, and the TCRdb table lists in-frame clones only, not all of them. In the table there are approximately 300,000 clones, approximately 89% of which are singletons. The sequenced sample consisted of PBMCs or T cells enriched from blood (not recorded which). These receptors were obtained from a young woman who had recovered from COVID-19.

This chain links TRBV7-3 with TRBJ1-1; D remains unclear. Germline CDR1 reads SGHTA; CDR2 reads FQGTGA. V was shortened by 8 bases and J by 4 bases, with 17 bases between the two germline ends. The CDR3 runs 14 residues. The CDR3 nucleotides read TGTGCCAGCCAGCAATACGGAGGGAGCACTGAAGCTTTCTTT. It is translated as CASQQYGGSTEAFF.

This chain connects TRBV11-2 to TRBJ2-1, with unresolved D. The CDR3 totals 17 residues. The germline V gene encodes CDR1 SGHAT and CDR2 FQNNGV. With 5 bases removed from V and 0 bases from J, the gap between germline ends came to 17 bases. The CDR3: CASSIRGSILSYNEQFF. The CDR3 nucleotides are TGTGCCAGCAGCATTAGAGGTAGTATCCTCTCCTACAATGAGCAGTTCTTC. The whole variable domain, remainder taken from reference TRBV11-2 and TRBJ2-1, is EAGVAQSPRYKIIEKRQSVAFWCNPISGHATLYWYQQILGQGPKLLIQFQNNGVVDDSQLPKDRFSAERLKGVDSTLKIQPAKLEDSAVYLCASSIRGSILSYNEQFFGPGTRLTVL.

The chain employs TRBV5-3 and TRBJ2-7, with D perhaps TRBD1 (6 bases). TRBV5-3 is an open reading frame, and its role is uncertain. The CDR3 covers 15 residues. V was pared by 4 bases and J by 4 bases, with 18 bases between. The CDR3 loop is CARSPRGESEYEQYF. CDR3 nucleotide sequence: TGTGCCAGAAGCCCCAGGGGAGAGTCGGAATACGAGCAGTACTTC.

This sequence joins TRBV19 and TRBJ1-5; D is ambiguous. This CDR3 comprises 18 residues. Trimming left V 1 base short and J 3 bases short, with 19 bases between. From germline, CDR1 is LNHDA and CDR2 SQIVND (reference sequence). CDR3 amino acids: CASSIAPQAWRSNQPQHF. CDR3 coding DNA: TGTGCCAGTAGTATAGCCCCGCAGGCTTGGAGGTCCAATCAGCCCCAGCATTTT.

The chain combines TRBV5-8 with TRBJ1-2, with a possible D match to TRBD1 (6 bases). Germline CDR1 reads SGHTS; CDR2 reads YDEGEE. Trimming shortened V by 4 bases and J by 4 bases, and 17 bases separated the two germline ends. This CDR3 contains 15 residues. The CDR3 sequence is CASSVRQEFSYGYTF. Here the CDR3 DNA reads TGTGCCAGCAGCGTAAGACAGGAGTTCAGCTATGGCTACACCTTC.

This clone occurred a few times. The CDR3 region is CASSYSLEGAGAEAFF. The CDR3 DNA follows: TGCGCCAGCAGCTATTCGCTTGAGGGCGCGGGAGCTGAAGCTTTCTTT. The gene calls are TRBV4-1 and TRBJ1-1; D unresolved. Per germline, CDR1 MGHRA and CDR2 YSYEKL. V lost 5 bases and J lost 6, with 22 bases in between. CDR3 size: 16 residues.

The genes are TRBV28 and TRBJ2-7; 8 bases are a match to TRBD1. Germline CDR1 and CDR2: MDHEN and SYDVKM. The trim removed 8 bases at V and 2 bases at J, leaving 8 bases unmatched. This CDR3 is 14 amino acids long. CDR3 DNA sequence: TGTGCCAGCCGGACGACAGGGGCCCCCTACGAGCAGTACTTC. Protein product: CASRTTGAPYEQYF.